The 6 T cell receptor beta chains given below trace back to one sample, sequenced in a study of cytomegalovirus exposure and HLA in healthy donors. The PCR used 60 Vbeta and 13 Jbeta primers. The data were produced by immunoSEQ multiplex PCR, yet TCRdb's version contains in-frame clones alone and is incomplete. The sample lists about 170,000 clones; roughly four fifths were seen once. The source material was PBMCs. The receptor source for this set is a girl aged 2-10 years in good health and CMV-seropositive.

This chain connects TRBV9 to TRBJ1-1, with 9 bases lining up with TRBD1. The trim removed 3 bases at V and 7 bases at J, leaving 10 bases unmatched. The CDR3 runs 15 residues. Germline assignment: CDR1 SGDLS and CDR2 YYNGEE. The CDR3 DNA sequence: TGTGCCAGCAGCGGAGGGACAGGGCGACGGGGTGAAGCTTTCTTT. Amino acids: CASSGGTGRRGEAFF.

The chain is built from TRBV4-1 and TRBJ2-6; 7 bases fit TRBD1. Trimming at V came to 2 bases and at J to 2 bases, leaving 6 bases not matched to a gene. The CDR3 contains 17 residues. CDR1 and CDR2 (germline): MGHRA, YSYEKL. CDR3 DNA sequence: TGCGCCAGCAGCCAAAACCATGACAGGGCTGGGGCCAACGTCCTGACTTTC. This encodes CASSQNHDRAGANVLTF.

V and J are TRBV6-1 and TRBJ1-5, with 8 bases matching TRBD1. CDR1 MNHNS and CDR2 SASEGT come from the germline V gene. V was clipped by 10 bases and J by 4 bases; unmatched bases: 9. The CDR3 has 14 amino acids. CDR3 bases: TGTGCCACCTTAGCCTACAGGGGGAATCAGCCCCAGCATTTT. It specifies CATLAYRGNQPQHF.

This clone was observed once. The V gene is TRBV29-1, the J gene TRBJ2-2; 9 bases are shared with TRBD2. Trimming removed 5 bases from V and 1 base from J; junction bases left unmatched: 5. This CDR3 contains 15 residues. CDR1 SQVTM and CDR2 ANQGSEA come from the germline V gene. The CDR3 region has the DNA TGCAGCGTTATTTTAGCGGGGGTGAACACCGGGGAGCTGTTTTTT. It yields the protein CSVILAGVNTGELFF.

The chain combines TRBV19 with TRBJ1-1; tentatively, D is TRBD1 (6 bases). Germline V gives CDR1 LNHDA, CDR2 SQIVND (reference sequence). The V gene lost 5 bases and the J gene lost 7 bases, with 17 bases spanning the gap. The CDR3 length is 14 residues. CDR3 protein: CASSSALGAGEAFF. CDR3 in DNA: TGTGCCAGTAGTTCCGCTTTGGGGGCGGGTGAAGCTTTCTTT.

The chain joins TRBV7-9 to TRBJ1-5; TRBD1 aligns across 7 bases. Germline CDR1 and CDR2: SEHNR and FQNEAQ (reference sequence). Trimming removed 5 bases from V and 5 bases from J; junction bases left unmatched: 3. This CDR3 region has 13 residues. The CDR3 bases are TGTGCCAGCAGCCGGGACAGTTATCAGCCCCAGCATTTT. Its protein product is CASSRDSYQPQHF.